Following are 13 T cell receptor beta chains from one sample sequenced in a study of T cells in Graves' hyperthyroidism and ophthalmopathy. Regions amplified from RNA transcripts were the TCR beta CDR3 regions. The HTBI primer set was used in a first-round RT-PCR of the TCR CDR3. TCRdb independently ran MiXCR on the multiplex PCR reads; one entry per CDR3 protein. The sample includes about 700,000 distinct CDR3 sequences, 14% of them seen just once. The sequenced sample was blood. Every receptor here comes from a woman younger than 30 with Graves' hyperthyroidism.

With respect to this clonotype: A read error may explain this, as a much larger clone is one base away. V usage is TRBV20-1 and J usage is TRBJ2-3; no clear D. The CDR3 has 14 residues. Per germline, CDR1 DFQATT and CDR2 SNEGSKA (reference sequence). The CDR3 DNA follows: TGCGGTGCTAGAGATACGTGGGGCACAGATACGCAGTATTTT. Protein sequence: CGARDTWGTDTQYF.

This clonotype was counted ten times or more. This chain joins TRBV12-3 or TRBV12-4 and TRBJ2-7; tentatively, D is TRBD1 or TRBD2 (6 bases each). The CDR3 length is 18 residues. The V end lost 5 bases, the J end lost 0 bases, and 23 bases lay between the germline ends. The DNA for the CDR3 is TGTGCCAGCAGTGCTGGGGGGCGGGTGCCTTTAAGCTCCTACGAGCAGTACTTC. Translated: CASSAGGRVPLSSYEQYF.

The genes are TRBV6-1 and TRBJ1-2; 7 nucleotides align to TRBD1. This CDR3 spans 15 amino acids. V was pared by 5 bases and J by 6 bases, with 12 bases of the junction left unmatched. Germline CDR1 reads MNHNS; CDR2 reads SASEGT. The CDR3 DNA reads as TGTGCCAGCAGTCCCCGACAGGGTGCCCCTGATGGCTACACCTTC. Translating gives CASSPRQGAPDGYTF.

This clonotype was counted ten times or more. This chain joins TRBV6-2 or TRBV6-3 and TRBJ2-7, with D tentatively TRBD1 (6 bases). V lost 10 bases, J lost 5 bases, and 15 bases lay in between. The germline CDR1 and CDR2 sequences are MNHEY and SVGEGT. The CDR3 contains 12 residues. The CDR3 coding sequence is TGTGCCATCCAGGGGCCCAGGGACGAGCAGTACTTC. Translation: CAIQGPRDEQYF.

This clonotype has a count of ten or more. The CDR3 sequence is CASSPRPQTGRTNEQFF. The CDR3 coding sequence is TGTGCCAGCAGCCCGCGCCCCCAGACGGGTAGAACTAATGAGCAGTTCTTC. The chain carries TRBV7-8 and TRBJ2-1, with D unresolved. Germline values: CDR1 SGHVS, CDR2 FQNEAQ. Trimming pared 5 bases from V and 7 bases from J, leaving 24 bases between. The CDR3 spans 17 residues.

This clonotype was found many times. The chain has TRBV10-3 and TRBJ1-5; D gene ambiguous. This CDR3 spans 12 amino acids. The ends were cut back, 2 bases at V and 7 bases at J, with 6 bases in the middle. Germline lookup yields CDR1 ENHRY and CDR2 SYGVKD. The CDR3 DNA is TGTGCCATCAGTGAGCAAGGGCAGCCCCAGCATTTT. Residues: CAISEQGQPQHF.

This clonotype was counted at least ten times. V usage is TRBV30 and J usage is TRBJ2-3; the D is unclear. Germline V CDR1 and CDR2: GTSNPN, SVGIG (reference sequence). With 2 bases removed from V and 0 bases from J, the gap between germline ends came to 3 bases. The CDR3 has 12 residues. In DNA, the CDR3 is TGTGCCTGGAGTCCTAGCACAGATACGCAGTATTTT. This translates into CAWSPSTDTQYF. Drawing the rest from reference TRBV30 and TRBJ2-3, the complete variable domain is SQTIHQWPATLVQPVGSPLSLECTVEGTSNPNLYWYRQAAGRGLQLLFYSVGIGQISSEVPQNLSASRPQDRQFILSSKKLLLSDSGFYLCAWSPSTDTQYFGPGTRLTVL.

This clonotype has a handful of counts. V gene TRBV12-3 or TRBV12-4 combines with J gene TRBJ2-5, with 9 bases fitting TRBD2. V was clipped by 6 bases and J by 3 bases; unmatched bases: 2. The CDR3 consists of 13 residues. CDR3 DNA sequence: TGTGCCAGCAGACGGACTAGCGAAGAGACCCAGTACTTC. It encodes CASRRTSEETQYF.

V and J are TRBV6-2 or TRBV6-3 and TRBJ2-7; D possibly matches TRBD1 or TRBD2 (6 bases each). This CDR3 spans 15 amino acids. Trimming took 2 bases from V and 4 from J, leaving 15 bases between them. The germline gives CDR1 MNHEY, CDR2 SVGEGT. The CDR3 loop is CASSYTGASLYEQYF. CDR3 nucleotide sequence: TGTGCCAGCAGTTACACGGGGGCGTCTTTGTACGAGCAGTACTTC.

In DNA form, the CDR3 reads TGTGCCAGCAGCCAAGGGGACGGATTGGCCGAGCAGTACTTC. Its protein is CASSQGDGLAEQYF. J is TRBJ2-7 and V is TRBV7-9; D could derive from TRBD1 or TRBD2 (5 bases each). CDR3 size: 14 residues. The germline CDR1 and CDR2 sequences are SEHNR and FQNEAQ (reference sequence). Trimming took off 5 bases at V and 6 bases at J, with 17 bases between the two ends.

This clonotype has just a few counts. The chain employs TRBV6-1 and TRBJ2-2, with 7 positions matching TRBD1. The ends lost 6 bases at V and 7 bases at J; junction bases unmatched: 8. The CDR3 contains 14 residues. Germline CDR1 and CDR2: MNHNS and SASEGT. CDR3 sequence reads: CASREGAEGGELFF. Here the CDR3 DNA reads TGTGCCAGCAGAGAGGGGGCTGAAGGCGGGGAGCTGTTTTTT.

This clonotype was seen at least ten times. J is TRBJ1-2 and V is TRBV7-2; a weak D match, TRBD1 (6 bases). Germline V lookup: CDR1 SGHTA, CDR2 FQGNSA. The ends were cut back, 1 base at V and 8 bases at J, with 14 bases in the middle. CDR3 length: 14 amino acids. In DNA, the CDR3 is TGTGCCAGCAGCTTAGGGGAGACAGGTGGAGGCTACACCTTC. This codes for CASSLGETGGGYTF. Based on the CDR3 plus reference TRBV7-2 and TRBJ1-2, the full variable domain is GAGVSQSPSNKVTEKGKDVELRCDPISGHTALYWYRQSLGQGLEFLIYFQGNSAPDKSGLPSDRFSAERTGGSVSTLTIQRTQQEDSAVYLCASSLGETGGGYTFGSGTRLTVV.

This clonotype was counted ten times or more. V usage is TRBV20-1 and J usage is TRBJ2-7; TRBD2 aligns across 10 bases. From germline, CDR1 is DFQATT and CDR2 SNEGSKA (reference sequence). V trimming: 6 bases; J trimming: 4 bases; junction bases outside the gene matches: 3. The CDR3 consists of 12 residues. The CDR3 bases are TGCAGTGCGACTAGCGGGTCATACGAGCAGTACTTC. It yields the protein CSATSGSYEQYF.